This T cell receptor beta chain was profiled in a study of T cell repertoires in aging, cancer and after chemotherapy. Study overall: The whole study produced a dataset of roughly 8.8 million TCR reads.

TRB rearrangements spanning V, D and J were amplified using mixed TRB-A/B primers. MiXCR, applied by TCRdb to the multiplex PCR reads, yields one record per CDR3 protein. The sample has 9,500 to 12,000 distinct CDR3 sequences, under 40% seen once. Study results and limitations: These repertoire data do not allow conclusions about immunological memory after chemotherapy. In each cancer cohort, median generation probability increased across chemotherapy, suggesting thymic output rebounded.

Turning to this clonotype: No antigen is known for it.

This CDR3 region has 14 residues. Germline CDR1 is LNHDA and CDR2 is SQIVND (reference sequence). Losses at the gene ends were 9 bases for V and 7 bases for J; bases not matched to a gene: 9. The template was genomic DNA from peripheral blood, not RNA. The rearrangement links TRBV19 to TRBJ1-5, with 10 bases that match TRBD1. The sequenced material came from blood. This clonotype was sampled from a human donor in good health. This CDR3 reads CASTDRGHGQPQHF. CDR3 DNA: TGTGCCAGCACCGACAGGGGGCATGGACAGCCCCAGCATTTT.